The rows below give T cell receptor beta chains drawn from one sample of a study of T cells in localized non-small cell lung cancer. Clones were sequenced by immunoSEQ multiplex PCR, and TCRdb holds only the in-frame ones, with some missing. The data show roughly 3,200 clones, around 26% seen once. Sequenced material: normal lung tissue next to the tumor, taken before any cancer treatment. These receptors all stem from a man between 40 and 75 years old with stage III squamous cell lung carcinoma. Each CDR3 is given with its conserved first and last residue. A D gene is named only where the DNA matches it firmly. Where a row states a size, it is once, few, many or the class of an expanded clone; other rows omit it.

TRBV28	NA	NA	TRBJ1-2	CASSRPTEYGYTF	TGTGCCAGCAGTCGGCCGACAGAATATGGCTACACCTTC
TRBV19	NA	NA	TRBJ1-2	CASRIGQYPGYGYTF	TGTGCCAGTAGAATAGGACAGTATCCTGGGTATGGCTACACCTTC
TRBV30	NA	NA	TRBJ1-3	CAWSVSGRVGNTIYF	TGTGCCTGGAGTGTATCGGGTCGGGTTGGAAACACCATATATTTT
TRBV4-1	few	NA	TRBJ1-5	CASSQRYSNQPQHF	TGCGCCAGCAGCCAACGATATAGCAATCAGCCCCAGCATTTT
TRBV9	NA	NA	TRBJ1-5	CASSPLDSSNQPQHF	TGTGCCAGCAGCCCCTTGGACAGCAGCAATCAGCCCCAGCATTTT
TRBV11-3	few	TRBD2	TRBJ2-5	CASSLAGGRETQYF	TGTGCCAGCAGCTTGGCGGGGGGGAGAGAGACCCAGTACTTC
TRBV5-1	NA	TRBD1	TRBJ1-4	CASSLGQGALANEKLFF	TGCGCCAGCAGCTTAGGGCAGGGGGCGCTCGCTAATGAAAAACTGTTTTTT
TRBV10-3	few	NA	TRBJ1-1	CAISESRTANTEAFF	TGTGCCATCAGTGAGTCGAGGACAGCGAACACTGAAGCTTTCTTT
TRBV11-3	few	NA	TRBJ2-3	CASSLGGGLTDTQYF	TGTGCCAGCAGCTTAGGGGGGGGGCTCACAGATACGCAGTATTTT
TRBV6-8	few	TRBD1	TRBJ1-1	CASRTTGAEAFF	TGTGCCAGCAGGACGACAGGGGCTGAAGCTTTCTTT
TRBV18	NA	NA	TRBJ1-2	CASSPPGIRGELNYGYTF	TGTGCCAGCTCACCTCCAGGAATCCGAGGGGAACTTAACTATGGCTACACCTTC
TRBV11-3	NA	TRBD1	TRBJ2-5	CASSLQGAQETQYF	TGTGCCAGCAGCCTGCAGGGGGCGCAAGAGACCCAGTACTTC
TRBV6-8	few	NA	TRBJ2-3	CASSYSNGATDTQYF	TGTGCCAGCAGTTACTCGAATGGGGCGACAGATACGCAGTATTTT
TRBV5-1	NA	TRBD1	TRBJ2-2	CASRDRADTGELFF	TGCGCCAGCAGGGACAGGGCTGACACCGGGGAGCTGTTTTTT
TRBV11-3	medium-sized	NA	TRBJ1-2	CASSRVLSTDGYTF	TGTGCCAGCAGCCGTGTCCTTTCGACAGATGGCTACACCTTC
TRBV5-1	once	NA	TRBJ1-1	CASSRGGDELRNTEAFF	TGCGCCAGCAGCCGGGGGGGTGATGAGTTGAGGAACACTGAAGCTTTCTTT
TRBV10-2	NA	TRBD1	TRBJ1-5	CASSDVMGQTHQPQHF	TGCGCCAGCAGTGATGTAATGGGACAGACTCATCAGCCCCAGCATTTT
TRBV18	once	NA	TRBJ1-5	CASSPTRLESGPQHF	TGTGCCAGCTCACCAACCAGGTTAGAGTCCGGGCCCCAGCATTTT
TRBV9	NA	NA	TRBJ1-6	CASSGGEQDLFNSPLHF	TGTGCCAGCAGTGGTGGCGAACAGGACCTCTTTAATTCACCCCTCCACTTT
TRBV5-1	NA	TRBD2	TRBJ2-2	CASSSSGTSGSGELFF	TGCGCCAGCAGCTCCTCCGGGACTAGCGGGTCCGGGGAGCTGTTTTTT
TRBV5-1	NA	NA	TRBJ1-1	CASSSEGVSNEAFF	TGCGCCAGCAGTTCGGAAGGGGTCTCAAATGAAGCTTTCTTT
TRBV19	NA	TRBD1	TRBJ2-7	CASSIGTGGYEQYF	TGTGCCAGTAGCATCGGGACAGGGGGTTACGAGCAGTACTTC
TRBV9	medium-sized	NA	TRBJ2-2	CASSVEGRRATGELFF	TGTGCCAGCAGCGTAGAGGGTAGGAGGGCCACCGGGGAGCTGTTTTTT
TRBV12-5	NA	TRBD1	TRBJ1-1	CASTTEGGWVEAFF	TGTGCCAGCACCACCGAAGGGGGCTGGGTTGAAGCTTTCTTT
TRBV30	NA	NA	TRBJ1-4	CAHGEWQGREKLFF	TGTGCTCATGGAGAGTGGCAGGGGCGGGAAAAACTGTTTTTT
TRBV11-3	NA	NA	TRBJ2-7	CASSLRSRAYEQYF	TGTGCCAGCAGCTTGCGAAGTAGGGCCTACGAGCAGTACTTC
TRBV28	NA	TRBD1	TRBJ1-1	CASSSPIRGVNTEAFF	TGTGCCAGCAGTTCCCCTATCAGGGGGGTGAACACTGAAGCTTTCTTT
TRBV2	NA	TRBD1	TRBJ1-6	CASSPLDWDSRSPLHF	TGTGCCAGCAGTCCTCTAGATTGGGACAGCCGATCACCCCTCCACTTT
TRBV28	few	NA	TRBJ2-5	CAISPIGGQETQYF	TGTGCCATCAGTCCCATAGGGGGACAAGAGACCCAGTACTTC
TRBV7-2	NA	NA	TRBJ1-1	CASSLGMNTEAFF	TGTGCCAGCAGCTTAGGCATGAACACTGAAGCTTTCTTT
TRBV5-1	NA	NA	TRBJ1-6	CASSLQSGPMLSPLHF	TGCGCCAGCAGCCTCCAGTCAGGGCCGATGCTGTCACCCCTCCACTTT
TRBV11-3	few	NA	TRBJ2-1	CASSLDGPGEGYYNEQFF	TGTGCCAGCAGCTTAGATGGGCCAGGGGAGGGGTACTACAATGAGCAGTTCTTC
TRBV11-3	NA	NA	TRBJ1-3	CASSLGGIGGNTIYF	TGTGCCAGCAGCTTAGGGGGAATAGGCGGAAACACCATATATTTT
TRBV11-3	NA	TRBD1	TRBJ1-6	CASSGRTGGAGSNNSPLHF	TGTGCCAGCAGCGGCAGAACAGGGGGCGCGGGGTCCAATAATTCACCCCTCCACTTT
TRBV11-3	NA	TRBD2	TRBJ2-1	CASTLRERGGHNEQFF	TGTGCCAGCACCCTAAGAGAGCGGGGGGGCCATAATGAGCAGTTCTTC
TRBV11-3	NA	NA	TRBJ2-2	CASSVDGAPGELFF	TGTGCCAGCAGCGTGGACGGGGCACCCGGGGAGCTGTTTTTT
TRBV19	NA	NA	TRBJ1-1	CASSTPGGPRSTEAFF	TGTGCCAGTAGTACTCCTGGGGGCCCCAGGAGCACTGAAGCTTTCTTT
TRBV1	few	NA	TRBJ2-1	CASSLGQGVIDEQFF	TGCGCCAGCAGCCTGGGACAGGGGGTAATAGATGAGCAGTTCTTC
TRBV19	NA	NA	TRBJ2-5	CASNKDTRETQYF	TGTGCCAGTAATAAGGACACGAGAGAGACCCAGTACTTC